This T cell receptor (beta chain) was observed in a study of shared clonotypes between healthy human individuals (TCRdb year 2020). About the full investigation: The cohort comprised two women and three men aged 18 to 49 years. Per donor, three plates each were used for CD4 naive and CD4 memory, two for CD8 naive, and one for CD8 memory. Each donor's leukapheresis produced roughly between roughly 0.85 and 10 billion PBMCs. The study deeply sequenced blood TCR repertoires of 5 or 6 healthy adults to estimate repertoire size and the extent of clonotype sharing between individuals. Different laboratories and diverse techniques were used to prepare libraries and sequence TCR repertoires, to increase sequencing depth and limit assay-specific biases.

Using the deep immunoSEQ assay, multiplex PCR amplified TCR CDR3 regions from genomic DNA. Extracted genomic DNA from each cell subset was distributed evenly across all wells of several immunoSEQ 96-well plates, and each plate was treated as a replicate. For sorted subsets, each replicate PCR was loaded with 200 to 250 ng genomic DNA, equivalent to roughly 30,000 T cell genomes. The purified libraries were quantified using a Qubit 3.0 fluorometer, sized with a Bioanalyzer 2100, and then quantified again using the KAPA Library Quantification kit. A separate single-read 150-cycle Illumina NextSeq 550 flow cell was used to sequence each immunoSEQ 96-well plate. From the authors' description of their analysis: Because the immunoSEQ output held only junctional sequences and lacked quality scores, the filtering could not match the filtering applied to full-length reads. Sequences were annotated with PyIR, a Python wrapper for IgBLAST v1.9, using IMGT germline references to assign V/J genes and CDR3. Reads with weak V/J assignments (E-value above 1e-6), missing CDR3, stop codons, out-of-frame junctions, or ambiguous translated residues were removed. V3J clonotypes were defined by identical inferred V gene, J gene, and CDR3 amino acid sequence. Percentage overlap between repertoires was calculated by dividing the number of shared unique clonotypes by the size of the smaller repertoire. Repertoire richness was assessed with RTK rarefaction, the Chao1 estimator, and Recon v2.1 estimates of unobserved clonotypes. Generation probabilities were computed with OLGA for all TCRbeta clonotypes obtained by the gDNA method from a handful of donors. In its TCRdb copy, this immuneACCESS table keeps in-frame sequences only and misses some clones. Where compared with another copy, unresolved V genes explain less than half of these, and the others have no known cause. V and J calls and clone size are given by that table; D and trimming were obtained from the DNA. Counted in this sample were hundreds of thousands of clones; roughly 72% of them appeared once. The ten largest clones capture more than 1.5% of the sample.

The donors were healthy, HIV-negative adults who had no recently reported acute infections or vaccinations. Every donor was a Caucasian adult residing in Nashville, Tennessee, USA. CD4+ T cells were enriched through magnetic negative selection, after which naive cells were positively selected on CD45RA and the remaining negative fraction served as the memory subset. Blood was obtained by leukapheresis, after which PBMCs were separated by Ficoll-Histopaque density gradient centrifugation and cryopreserved in liquid nitrogen vapor phase. Analytical flow cytometry was used to check the purity and quantity of every magnetically sorted T cell population. Each sorted fraction had its genomic DNA isolated and then quantified by UV absorbance on a Nanodrop 2000c. V and J are trimmed by 5 bases and 2 bases, and the gene matches miss 5 bases of the junction. The germline V gene supplies CDR1 KGHSH and CDR2 LQKENI. The CDR3 sequence holds 15 residues, the cysteine and phenylalanine included. Kept here is only the CDR3 DNA, which spans 45 bases and is read in frame from base 1.

On the study overall, not on this receptor specifically: Higher generation probabilities were observed for clonotypes shared by all four sorted-subset donors than for non-shared clonotypes. Only blood was sampled, and tissue TCR repertoires likely differ from those in blood. Even with the large sequencing depth, rarefaction of the sorted-subset datasets indicated that sequencing was incomplete. The small number of donors limited the genetic and exposure-history diversity represented. Sharing across four donors was observed for 5% to 6.5% of naive CD4, about 4% of naive CD8, 2% to 2.5% of memory CD4, and roughly 0.43% of memory CD8 clonotypes. Naive subsets generally had larger estimated clonotype richness than memory subsets. Based on pairwise subsampling, the degree of clonotype sharing among donors was expected to be affected by sequencing depth.

Notes on this clone: It lacks a known antigen. No base-level quality is on record; no much larger clone is a single base apart.

The chain was built from TRBV18 and TRBJ2-5; TRBD1 aligns with 10 central bases. The material sequenced was memory CD4+ T cells sorted from blood. Interpreted using the paper, the cell subset or site label stands for: CD45RA-negative fraction. The receptor comes from a woman aged 25 to 39 in good health. The DNA sequence reads TGTGCCAGCTCAAGGGACAGGGGAAATCAAGAGACCCAGTACTTC. Its coded protein is CASSRDRGNQETQYF.